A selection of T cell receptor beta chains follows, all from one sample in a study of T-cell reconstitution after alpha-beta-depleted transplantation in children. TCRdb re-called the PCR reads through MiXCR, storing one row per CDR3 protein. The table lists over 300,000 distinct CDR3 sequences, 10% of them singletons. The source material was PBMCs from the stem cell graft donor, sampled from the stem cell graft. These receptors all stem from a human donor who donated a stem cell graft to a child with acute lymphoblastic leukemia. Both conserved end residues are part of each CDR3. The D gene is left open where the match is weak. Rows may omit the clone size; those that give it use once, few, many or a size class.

TGTGCCACCAGTGATGGGAGGTTTAGCACAGATACGCAGTATTTT,CATSDGRFSTDTQYF,TRBV24-1,TRBJ2-3,-,few
TGTGCCAGCAGTTCGCCCCTCCTACTAGCGAGCCCCTACAATGAGCAGTTCTTC,CASSSPLLLASPYNEQFF,TRBV12-3/TRBV12-4,TRBJ2-1,TRBD2,-
TGTGCCAGCAGCTTACGTCAGAGAACGCAGTATTTT,CASSLRQRTQYF,TRBV7-2,TRBJ2-3,-,many
TGTGCCAGCTCACCACCGAGGCGGGGAGGCCATGAAAAACTGTTTTTT,CASSPPRRGGHEKLFF,TRBV18,TRBJ1-4,-,few
TGCGCCAGCAGCTGGAAGGGCGGGAACGAGCAGTACTTC,CASSWKGGNEQYF,TRBV5-1,TRBJ2-7,-,many
TGTGCCAGCCGACTGGGGGCGGGCAATGAGCAGTTCTTC,CASRLGAGNEQFF,TRBV12-3/TRBV12-4,TRBJ2-1,-,-
TGTGCCAGCGGAGGGACTCTGGTCGAGCAGTTCTTC,CASGGTLVEQFF,TRBV12-3/TRBV12-4,TRBJ2-1,-,-
TGTGCCAGCAGCCAAGACAACGGGCGGGAGGTCTACGAGCAGTACTTC,CASSQDNGREVYEQYF,TRBV3-1,TRBJ2-7,TRBD2,-
TGTGCCACCCGGACCCGGACAGCGGTCTATGGCTACACCTTC,CATRTRTAVYGYTF,TRBV15,TRBJ1-2,-,few
TGCTGTGCTGAAGGACTAGCGGGAGCCAGGGATGAGCAGTTCTTC,CCAEGLAGARDEQFF,TRBV20-1,TRBJ2-1,TRBD2,-
TGTGCCAGCAGCTCCGACCGGGGTGATGGCACTGAAGCTTTCTTT,CASSSDRGDGTEAFF,TRBV7-9,TRBJ1-1,-,few
TGCAGTGCTAGAAGGGTCAGGGAAGAGACCCAGTACTTC,CSARRVREETQYF,TRBV20-1,TRBJ2-5,-,-
TGTGCCAGCAGTTACCCGGGACAGGGGACGTACGAGCAGTACTTC,CASSYPGQGTYEQYF,TRBV6-5,TRBJ2-7,TRBD1,few
TGCGCCAGCAGCTTGGTTGTAGCGGGGGAATTCTCCTACGAGCAGTACTTC,CASSLVVAGEFSYEQYF,TRBV5-1,TRBJ2-7,TRBD2,many
TGTGCCAGCAGCTTAGAGTGGCCCATCCAAGGAGAGACCCAGTACTTC,CASSLEWPIQGETQYF,TRBV7-2,TRBJ2-5,-,-
TGCGCCAGCAGCCAGACACCTGGAAACACCATATATTTT,CASSQTPGNTIYF,TRBV4-1,TRBJ1-3,-,-
TGTGCCAGCAGCCCCCCGGCAGGGGCTTGGTACGAGCAGTACTTC,CASSPPAGAWYEQYF,TRBV6-1,TRBJ2-7,-,many
TGCAGCCCGGTGGGGGGGGGTGGTTTCAATGAGCAGTTCTTC,CSPVGGGGFNEQFF,TRBV20-1,TRBJ2-1,TRBD2,few
TGTGCCATCAGTTACGGGGCGGGGGATGAGCAGTTCTTC,CAISYGAGDEQFF,TRBV10-3,TRBJ2-1,TRBD2,many
TGTGCCAGCAGTACAGGGGGCGCAAACGGGGAGCTGTTTTTT,CASSTGGANGELFF,TRBV12-3/TRBV12-4,TRBJ2-2,TRBD1,-
TGCGCCAGCAGCTTGAAGTCCGGGGAGCTGTTTTTT,CASSLKSGELFF,TRBV5-1,TRBJ2-2,-,few
TGTGCCAGCAGTCGACTGGCGGGGAAGAAGGATGAGCAGTTCTTC,CASSRLAGKKDEQFF,TRBV5-4,TRBJ2-1,-,-
TGCGCCAGCAGCTTGGGCAGGGGAGAAGATACGCAGTATTTT,CASSLGRGEDTQYF,TRBV5-1,TRBJ2-3,-,few
TGTGCCAGCACCCAAGTCCAGGGGGCGACTCAAGAGACCCAGTACTTC,CASTQVQGATQETQYF,TRBV28,TRBJ2-5,TRBD1,-
TGTGCCAGCAGCGTCACCGGGGCCTACTCCTACGAGCAGTACTTC,CASSVTGAYSYEQYF,TRBV27,TRBJ2-7,-,-
TGTGCCAGCAGCTCCATTCTCGACAGGATGAACACTGAAGCTTTCTTT,CASSSILDRMNTEAFF,TRBV7-9,TRBJ1-1,-,-
TGTGCCTGGAGTGTATTATCCAATGAGCAGTTCTTC,CAWSVLSNEQFF,TRBV30,TRBJ2-1,-,-
TGCAGTACCATGACTAGCGGGTACACAGATACGCAGTATTTT,CSTMTSGYTDTQYF,TRBV20-1,TRBJ2-3,TRBD2,-
TGTGCCAGCTCACCAACCCCTGGGGGACACCCATACGAGCAGTACTTC,CASSPTPGGHPYEQYF,TRBV18,TRBJ2-7,-,-
TGTGCCAGCAGCTTCAGCTTCGGGCAGCCAATCGGGGCTGAGCAGTTCTTC,CASSFSFGQPIGAEQFF,TRBV7-9,TRBJ2-1,-,few
TGTGCCAGCAGTTTACCCAATTCACCCCTCCACTTT,CASSLPNSPLHF,TRBV28,TRBJ1-6,-,-
TGTGCCAGCAGTTACACGGGGGGGACTGAAGCTTTCTTT,CASSYTGGTEAFF,TRBV6-5,TRBJ1-1,-,many
TGCGCCAGCAGCCAGGACGGACAGCAGTACTTC,CASSQDGQQYF,TRBV5-1,TRBJ2-5,-,few
TGCGCCAGCAGCCAAGGACTAGCGGTATACAATGAGCAGTTCTTC,CASSQGLAVYNEQFF,TRBV4-3,TRBJ2-1,TRBD2,-
TGTGCCAGCAGTTTAGCGGGGCAAGACACAGATACGCACTATTTT,CASSLAGQDTDTHYF,TRBV9,TRBJ2-3,TRBD2,-
TGTGCCACCAGCAGAGATCATGTACTAGCCGGGAGCACAGATACGCAGTATTTT,CATSRDHVLAGSTDTQYF,TRBV15,TRBJ2-3,-,few
TGTGCCAGCAGAATGTGCAGGGGGTACACTGAAGCTTTCTTT,CASRMCRGYTEAFF,TRBV6-9,TRBJ1-1,TRBD1,few
TGCAGTGCCCTAGCGGGAGGCGCCTTTGGGGAGCAGTTCTTC,CSALAGGAFGEQFF,TRBV20-1,TRBJ2-1,TRBD2,many
TGTGCCAGCAGCCCCCCCCCGGGTGACAATGAGCAGTTCTTC,CASSPPPGDNEQFF,TRBV7-9,TRBJ2-1,-,-
TGTGCCAGCAGCGTAGCCCTAGCGGGAGTGGGTGAGCAGTTCTTC,CASSVALAGVGEQFF,TRBV9,TRBJ2-1,TRBD2,few
TGTGCCAGCAGCTCCAAGGGCAACGGGGAGCTGTTTTTT,CASSSKGNGELFF,TRBV3-1,TRBJ2-2,-,-
TGTGCCAGCAGCCGGAGACAATGGGACAGGGCTGGCTACACCTTC,CASSRRQWDRAGYTF,TRBV4-2,TRBJ1-2,TRBD1,-